This T cell receptor beta chain is drawn from a study of shared clonotypes between healthy human individuals. General observations from the study: Relative to their counterparts shared across all four donors, non-shared clonotypes exhibited diminished generation probabilities. In a handful of donors, 4.5% to 5.5% of naive CD4 clonotypes appeared in common. Measured sharing among donors was expected to vary with sequencing depth.

This CDR3 has 14 residues. Trimming took off 3 bases at V and 0 bases at J, with 6 bases between the two ends. Looked up from germline, CDR1 is LGHNA and CDR2 is YNFKEQ. Profiling relied on immunoSEQ multiplex PCR, and the TCRdb table lists in-frame clones only, not all of them. This table holds about 2.1 million clones, about 93% found once. To note about this clone: Its specificity is unknown.

Naive CD8 cells lacked CD45RO and underwent positive selection for CCR7, leaving out terminally differentiated effector memory CD45RA+ cells. Material: naive CD8+ T cells from PBMCs. The chain employs TRBV4-2 and TRBJ1-5, with D perhaps TRBD1 (5 bases). The receptor's source is a man younger than 30 in good health. Some clones in this sample may be carry-over from other donors' samples. CDR3 in DNA: TGTGCCAGCAGCCACACAGGTAGCAATCAGCCCCAGCATTTT. This sequence encodes CASSHTGSNQPQHF.